What follows are 30 T cell receptor beta chains derived from one specimen sequenced in a study of blood T cell repertoires in COVID-19. The method was immunoSEQ multiplex PCR; TCRdb's version includes in-frame clones alone and lacks a portion of them. The data contain roughly 200,000 clones, about 80% of them singletons. Sequencing was performed on peripheral blood. The receptors originated from a man aged 55 to 69 with acute or convalescent COVID-19.

The V gene is TRBV7-8, the J gene TRBJ2-4; 9 positions agree with TRBD2. V trimming: 5 bases; J trimming: 0 bases; junction bases outside the gene matches: 17. CDR3 size: 20 residues. Germline CDR1 SGHVS, CDR2 FQNEAQ. In DNA form, the CDR3 reads TGTGCCAGCAGCCAGTCCAGGAGGGCTAGCGGGGCCCTAGCCAAAAACATTCAGTACTTC. This gives the protein CASSQSRRASGALAKNIQYF. Combining the CDR3 with reference TRBV7-8 and TRBJ2-4 gives the whole variable domain GAGVSQSPRYKVAKRGQDVALRCDPISGHVSLFWYQQALGQGPEFLTYFQNEAQLDKSGLPSDRFFAERPEGSVSTLKIQRTQQEDSAVYLCASSQSRRASGALAKNIQYFGAGTRLSVL.

This clone was counted only a few times. The chain employs TRBV29-1 and TRBJ2-1, with 12 bases fitting TRBD1. Germline trimming cut 4 bases from V and 9 bases from J; bases unmatched to any gene: 10. CDR3 length: 15 residues. Germline V CDR1 and CDR2: SQVTM, ANQGSEA. Here the CDR3 DNA reads TGCAGCGTTGGAGCGGGACAGGGGGCGCGGGGTGAGCAGTTCTTC. Its protein is CSVGAGQGARGEQFF.

This CDR3 is CASSLISAGYTGELFF. The DNA of the CDR3 is TGTGCCAGTAGCCTGATTTCGGCAGGGTACACCGGGGAGCTGTTTTTT. The chain joins TRBV19 to TRBJ2-2, with a possible D match to TRBD1 (5 bases). V lost 6 bases to trimming and J lost 3 bases, with 17 bases between them. The CDR3 is 16 residues long. The germline V gene has CDR1 LNHDA and CDR2 SQIVND (reference sequence).

This clone was counted a few times. The CDR3 DNA reads as TGTGCCAGCAGTTCATACCAAGGGGCAGTCAACGAGCAGTACTTC. This encodes CASSSYQGAVNEQYF. The gene calls are TRBV6-5 and TRBJ2-7, with a weak D call TRBD1 (5 bases). Germline CDR1 is MNHEY and CDR2 is SVGAGI. V was shortened by 4 bases and J by 5 bases, with 18 bases between the two germline ends. CDR3 length equals 15 residues.

The chain links TRBV6-5 to TRBJ1-5; D gene unclear. V was clipped by 2 bases and J by 8 bases, with 10 bases between them. The CDR3 runs to 13 residues. Germline values: CDR1 MNHEY, CDR2 SVGAGI. CDR3 amino acids: CASSYGRFEPQHF. CDR3 nucleotide sequence: TGTGCCAGCAGTTACGGCAGGTTTGAGCCCCAGCATTTT.

V and J are TRBV13 and TRBJ1-5; possible D gene TRBD1, 6 bases. CDR3 size: 15 residues. V shed 0 bases and J shed 5 bases, with 11 bases lying between them. Germline CDR1 reads PRHDT; CDR2 reads FYEKMQ (reference sequence). The CDR3 loop is CASSLGTGDHQPQHF. In DNA, the CDR3 is TGTGCCAGCAGCTTAGGGACAGGAGACCATCAGCCCCAGCATTTT. The variable domain in full, with the rest retrieved from reference TRBV13 and TRBJ1-5, is AAGVIQSPRHLIKEKRETATLKCYPIPRHDTVYWYQQGPGQDPQFLISFYEKMQSDKGSIPDRFSAQQFSDYHSELNMSSLELGDSALYFCASSLGTGDHQPQHFGDGTRLSIL.

The rearrangement links TRBV24-1 to TRBJ2-6; D is undetermined. CDR1 and CDR2 (germline): KGHDR, SFDVKD. V dropped 6 bases and J dropped 0 bases, with 11 bases sitting between them. CDR3 size: 16 residues. In DNA, the CDR3 is TGTGCCACCAGTTCGTTTGACTCCTCTGGGGCCAACGTCCTGACTTTC. This sequence encodes CATSSFDSSGANVLTF.

This clone has more than one count but fewer than ten. The V gene is TRBV5-4, the J gene TRBJ2-7; D not certain. The ends were cut back, 4 bases at V and 1 base at J, with 6 bases in the middle. Looked up from germline, CDR1 is SGHNT and CDR2 is YYREEE (reference sequence). The CDR3 is made up of 12 amino acids. The CDR3 sequence is CASSAQSYEQYF. CDR3 coding DNA: TGTGCCAGCAGCGCCCAGTCCTACGAGCAGTACTTC.

This chain uses TRBV28 with TRBJ1-2; 8 bases are shared with TRBD1. CDR1 is MDHEN, CDR2 SYDVKM, per germline. J lost 4 bases, V lost 6 bases, and 10 bases had no gene match. There are 15 residues in the CDR3. Here the CDR3 DNA reads TGTGCCAGCAGGAGGGGGACAGGAGGACTCTATGGCTACACCTTC. It specifies CASRRGTGGLYGYTF.

This clone turned up a few times. The chain carries TRBV6-5 and TRBJ1-1, with 8 positions matching TRBD1. Trimming removed 4 bases from V and 1 base from J; junction bases left unmatched: 2. Germline V gene sequence: CDR1 MNHEY, CDR2 SVGAGI. This CDR3 is 14 amino acids long. CDR3 residues: CASSSDRGNTEAFF. The DNA of the CDR3 is TGTGCCAGCAGTTCAGACAGGGGGAACACTGAAGCTTTCTTT.

This clone is medium-sized in the sample. The rearrangement uses TRBV5-1 and TRBJ1-2, with D hard to call. This CDR3 region has 14 residues. CDR1 and CDR2 from the germline V gene are SGHRS and YFSETQ. V was clipped by 0 bases and J by 4 bases, with 10 bases between them. DNA for the CDR3: TGCGCCAGCAGCTTGGAGGTTGCGGCCTATGGCTACACCTTC. Translated: CASSLEVAAYGYTF.

This chain links TRBV10-2 with TRBJ1-1; 7 nucleotides line up with TRBD1. Germline trimming cut 5 bases from V and 11 bases from J; bases unmatched to any gene: 11. CDR1 is WSHSY and CDR2 is SAAADI in the germline V gene. The CDR3 runs to 13 residues. The CDR3 DNA reads TGCGCCAGCAGTACCCCTACAGGGGCCCGGGCTTTCTTT. It codes for CASSTPTGARAFF.

V is TRBV7-3 and J is TRBJ1-3; D unclear. V was shortened by 2 bases and J by 0 bases, with 5 bases between the two germline ends. This CDR3 spans 14 amino acids. Germline CDR1 SGHTA, CDR2 FQGTGA. This chain's CDR3 is CASSLGTSGNTIYF. As DNA, the CDR3 is TGTGCCAGCAGCTTAGGCACCTCTGGAAACACCATATATTTT.

The chain has TRBV5-1 and TRBJ1-4, with TRBD1 matching over 8 bases. Germline V gene sequence: CDR1 SGHRS, CDR2 YFSETQ. This CDR3 is 14 amino acids long. Germline trimming cut 3 bases from V and 8 bases from J; bases unmatched to any gene: 6. The CDR3 DNA follows: TGCGCCAGCAGCTCAGGGGGCAGGGGAGAAAAACTGTTTTTT. It is translated as CASSSGGRGEKLFF.

The chain joins TRBV20-1 to TRBJ1-2, with a possible D match to TRBD1 (5 bases). Trimming removed 3 bases from V and 8 bases from J, with 16 bases in between. The CDR3 length is 13 residues. The germline V gene encodes CDR1 DFQATT and CDR2 SNEGSKA (reference sequence). The CDR3 sequence is CSASLPGSSGYTF. CDR3 in DNA: TGCAGTGCTAGTCTACCAGGGTCAAGCGGCTACACCTTC.

This chain connects TRBV9 to TRBJ2-1, with TRBD2 identical over 10 bases. The CDR3 sequence is 15 residues long. Germline V lookup: CDR1 SGDLS, CDR2 YYNGEE. Trimming cost V 2 bases and J 8 bases; bases outside gene matches: 7. CDR3 residues: CASSVLAGGVYEQFF. In nucleotides, the CDR3 is TGTGCCAGCAGCGTGTTAGCGGGGGGAGTCTATGAGCAGTTCTTC.

The chain joins TRBV10-3 to TRBJ1-2, with 8 bases identical to TRBD1. CDR1 ENHRY and CDR2 SYGVKD come from the germline V gene. The CDR3 contains 14 residues. V was clipped by 7 bases and J by 6 bases; unmatched bases: 10. CDR3 amino acids: CAITMDRDSNGYTF. The CDR3, as DNA: TGTGCCATCACTATGGACAGGGACTCGAATGGCTACACCTTC.

V usage is TRBV12-3 or TRBV12-4 and J usage is TRBJ1-5, with D tentatively TRBD1 (6 bases). V lost 6 bases and J 8 bases, leaving 11 bases between the germline ends. The CDR3 is 12 amino acids. The CDR3 reads CASSSSGEPQHF. For the CDR3, the DNA is TGTGCCAGCAGCTCATCAGGGGAGCCCCAGCATTTT.

The rearrangement joins TRBV5-1 to TRBJ1-1, with 7 bases fitting TRBD1. The CDR3 is 15 residues long. Losses at the gene ends were 2 bases for V and 3 bases for J; bases not matched to a gene: 7. Germline loops: CDR1 SGHRS, CDR2 YFSETQ. The CDR3 loop is CASSLTGVSDTEAFF. As DNA, the CDR3 is TGCGCCAGCAGCTTAACAGGGGTCTCAGACACTGAAGCTTTCTTT.

V usage is TRBV7-9 and J usage is TRBJ2-3, with a weak D call TRBD2 (6 bases). The CDR3 has 16 amino acids. The germline CDR1 and CDR2 sequences are SEHNR and FQNEAQ (reference sequence). The V and J ends lost 0 bases and 2 bases respectively, with 12 bases between them. The CDR3 DNA follows: TGTGCCAGCAGCTTAGCGATCGGGGGAATCACAGATACGCAGTATTTT. As protein: CASSLAIGGITDTQYF.

Written as DNA, the CDR3 is TGTGCCACCAGCCGGGACAGGGCGAACACTGAAGCTTTCTTT. Translating it yields CATSRDRANTEAFF. This sequence joins TRBV15 and TRBJ1-1; 9 bases match TRBD1. With V trimmed by 5 bases and J by 1 base, 2 bases remained unmatched. CDR3 size: 14 residues. Germline V lookup: CDR1 LNHNV, CDR2 YYDKDF (reference sequence).

This clone occurred once. The V gene is TRBV7-2, the J gene TRBJ1-5; tentative D call: TRBD1 (6 bases). V dropped 5 bases and J dropped 3 bases, with 20 bases sitting between them. This CDR3 region has 17 residues. The germline gives CDR1 SGHTA, CDR2 FQGNSA. The CDR3, as DNA: TGTGCCAGCAGCCGCCCCGCGGGAGGGGGGCTCAATCAGCCCCAGCATTTT. This codes for CASSRPAGGGLNQPQHF.

The rearrangement joins TRBV9 to TRBJ1-2; TRBD1 matches 7 bases. CDR1 is SGDLS and CDR2 is YYNGEE in the germline V gene. CDR3 length equals 14 residues. V shed 4 bases, J shed 5 bases, and the junction held 8 bases outside the gene matches. This chain's CDR3 is CASSPRQGLYGYTF. CDR3 nucleotides: TGTGCCAGCAGCCCCCGACAGGGTTTATATGGCTACACCTTC.

The chain employs TRBV5-1 and TRBJ1-3, with D tentatively TRBD1 (6 bases). CDR1 is SGHRS, CDR2 YFSETQ, per germline. V lost 4 bases to trimming and J lost 4 bases, with 15 bases between them. The CDR3 sequence is 15 residues long. CDR3 residues: CASSDQGGTGNTIYF. The DNA for the CDR3 is TGCGCCAGCAGCGATCAGGGTGGGACAGGAAACACCATATATTTT.

The chain joins TRBV25-1 to TRBJ1-3; D might be TRBD1 (6 bases). Germline CDR1 is MGHDK and CDR2 is SYGVNS. Trimming pared 7 bases from V and 0 bases from J, leaving 16 bases between. CDR3 length: 16 amino acids. The CDR3 nucleotides read TGTGCCAGCATTGGGACATCCTTCCCCTCTGGAAACACCATATATTTT. Its protein product is CASIGTSFPSGNTIYF.

This clone was seen once. V gene TRBV28 combines with J gene TRBJ1-2; tentatively, D is TRBD1 (6 bases). V was clipped by 5 bases and J by 6 bases, with 16 bases between them. The germline gives CDR1 MDHEN, CDR2 SYDVKM. This CDR3 contains 14 residues. CDR3 sequence (DNA): TGTGCCAGCAGTCCACAGGGCCTAGGGCATGGCTACACCTTC. Encoded protein: CASSPQGLGHGYTF.

This sequence joins TRBV7-9 and TRBJ1-2, with D possibly being TRBD1 (5 bases). The CDR3 runs 13 residues. The V end was cut by 5 bases, the J end by 3 bases, with 10 bases between. Per germline, CDR1 SEHNR and CDR2 FQNEAQ (reference sequence). CDR3: CASSPVGDYGYTF. The DNA for the CDR3 is TGTGCCAGCAGCCCCGTAGGGGACTATGGCTACACCTTC.

In DNA form, the CDR3 reads TGTGCCAGCAGTCTTGAAGTCGCAGGGAAAGATGAGCAGTTCTTC. Translation: CASSLEVAGKDEQFF. This chain uses TRBV6-2 or TRBV6-3 with TRBJ2-1; D is possibly TRBD1 (5 bases). There are 15 residues in the CDR3. CDR1 is MNHEY, CDR2 SVGEGT, per germline. V was shortened by 5 bases and J by 8 bases, with 19 bases between the two germline ends.

The chain joins TRBV10-2 to TRBJ1-1; D is ambiguous. CDR1 WSHSY and CDR2 SAAADI come from the germline V gene. Trimming pared 3 bases from V and 7 bases from J, leaving 9 bases between. The CDR3 sequence is 12 residues long. The CDR3 sequence is CASSDAGGEAFF. The CDR3 nucleotides read TGCGCCAGCAGTGATGCCGGCGGTGAAGCTTTCTTT.

V usage is TRBV6-2 or TRBV6-3 and J usage is TRBJ2-3, with TRBD2 matching 11 bases. The CDR3 is 16 residues long. Germline CDR1 reads MNHEY; CDR2 reads SVGEGT. V dropped 4 bases and J dropped 7; count of bases not matched to a gene: 10. DNA of the CDR3: TGTGCCAGCAGTTCCCCTCATCTAGCGGGGGGCTATACGCAGTATTTT. Its protein product is CASSSPHLAGGYTQYF.